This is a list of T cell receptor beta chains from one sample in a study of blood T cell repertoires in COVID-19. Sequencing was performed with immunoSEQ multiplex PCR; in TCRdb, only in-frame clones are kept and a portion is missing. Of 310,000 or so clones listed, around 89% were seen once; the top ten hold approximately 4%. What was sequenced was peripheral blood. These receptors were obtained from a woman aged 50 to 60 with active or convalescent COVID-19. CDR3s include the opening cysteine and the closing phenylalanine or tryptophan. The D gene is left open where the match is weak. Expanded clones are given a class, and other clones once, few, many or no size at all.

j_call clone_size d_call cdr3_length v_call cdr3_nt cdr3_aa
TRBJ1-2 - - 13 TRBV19 TGTGCCAGTAGGTCGGCAGGGAAAGGCGGCTACACCTTC CASRSAGKGGYTF
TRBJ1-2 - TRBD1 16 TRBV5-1 TGCGCCAGCAGCTGGGACAGGGGGCGAGCTAACTATGGCTACACCTTC CASSWDRGRANYGYTF
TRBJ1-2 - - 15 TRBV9 TGTGCCAGCAGCCCTTCGGCCGGGAACGACTATGGCTACACCTTC CASSPSAGNDYGYTF
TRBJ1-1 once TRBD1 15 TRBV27 TGTGCCAGCAGACTGGGACAGGTTGGGGGCACTGAAGCTTTCTTT CASRLGQVGGTEAFF
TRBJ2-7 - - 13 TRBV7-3 TGTGCCAGCAGCCCGGGGAGGGGGGACGAGCAGTACTTC CASSPGRGDEQYF
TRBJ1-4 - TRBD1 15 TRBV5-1 TGCGCCAGCAGCTCCGGACAGGGGACGCGAGAAAAACTGTTTTTT CASSSGQGTREKLFF
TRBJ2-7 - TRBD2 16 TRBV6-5 TGTGCCAGCAGTTACTCGATAGCGGGAGGGTCCTACGAGCAGTACTTC CASSYSIAGGSYEQYF
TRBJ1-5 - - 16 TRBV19 TGTGCCAGTGCCCTCGTGGGGCCGGATAGCAATCAGCCCCAGCATTTT CASALVGPDSNQPQHF
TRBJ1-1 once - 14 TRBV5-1 TGCGCCAGCAGCTGGAGGGAGGAAAGCACTGAAGCTTTCTTT CASSWREESTEAFF
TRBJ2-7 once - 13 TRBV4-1 TGCGCCAGCAGCCAAACCGGGACCTACGAGCAGTACTTC CASSQTGTYEQYF
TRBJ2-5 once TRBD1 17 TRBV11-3 TGTGCCAGCAGCCCCGGGACAGGGAACGGCCGGCAAGAGACCCAGTACTTC CASSPGTGNGRQETQYF
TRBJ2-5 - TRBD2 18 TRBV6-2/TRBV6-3 TGTGCCAGCAGCCTAATCCTAGCGGGTGATGGAATAAGGGAGACCCAGTACTTC CASSLILAGDGIRETQYF
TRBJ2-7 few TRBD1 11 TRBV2 TGTGCCAGCGGCCGACAGGGCGAGCAGTACTTC CASGRQGEQYF
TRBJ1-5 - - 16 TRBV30 TGTGCCTGGAGTGTACAAGGATGGGGGAGGGGTCAGCCCCAGCATTTT CAWSVQGWGRGQPQHF
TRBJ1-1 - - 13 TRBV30 TGTGCCTGGAAGAGGCAGACGAACACTGAAGCTTTCTTT CAWKRQTNTEAFF
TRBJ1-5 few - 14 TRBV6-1 TGTGCCAGCAGTGAAGAAATACTTGGAGTGCCCCAGCATTTT CASSEEILGVPQHF
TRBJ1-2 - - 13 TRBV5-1 TGCGCCAGCAGCTTGGAGGGCGGGTTTGGCTACACCTTC CASSLEGGFGYTF
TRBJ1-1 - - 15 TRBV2 TGTGCCAGCAGTGATCCTCTGGGCCTGCGGGCTGAAGCTTTCTTT CASSDPLGLRAEAFF
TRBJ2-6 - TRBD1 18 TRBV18 TGTGCCAGCTCTCCTAAGACAGGGTCGAGCTCTGGGGCCAACGTCCTGACTTTC CASSPKTGSSSGANVLTF
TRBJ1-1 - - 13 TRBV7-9 TGTGCCAGCAGCTTGCAGACAAACACTGAAGCTTTCTTT CASSLQTNTEAFF
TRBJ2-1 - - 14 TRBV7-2 TGTGCCAGCAGCCCCCTTACTAAAAACAATGAGCAGTTCTTC CASSPLTKNNEQFF
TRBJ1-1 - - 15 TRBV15 TGTGCCACCAGCGGAACCCGCCGGGTGAACACTGAAGCTTTCTTT CATSGTRRVNTEAFF
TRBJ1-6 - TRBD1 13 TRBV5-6 TGTGCCAGCAGCGTTGACAGGGTATCACCCCTCCACTTT CASSVDRVSPLHF
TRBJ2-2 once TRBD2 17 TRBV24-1 TGTGCCACCAGTGACCCTCCGAGCGGGAGGAACACCGGGGAGCTGTTTTTT CATSDPPSGRNTGELFF
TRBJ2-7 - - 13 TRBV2 TGTGCCAGCAGACCCTCGGGAGTACGCGAGCAGTACTTC CASRPSGVREQYF
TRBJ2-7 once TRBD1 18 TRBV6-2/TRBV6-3 TGTGCCAGCAGTTACCCCTCAGGGGGTCCCACAACCTTCTACGAGCAGTACTTC CASSYPSGGPTTFYEQYF
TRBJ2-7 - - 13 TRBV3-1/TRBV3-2 TGTGCCAGCAGCCAAGAACCCAGGGGCGAGCAGTACTTC CASSQEPRGEQYF
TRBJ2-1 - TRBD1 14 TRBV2 TGTGCCAGCAATGTGGACAGGTCCTACAATGAGCAGTTCTTC CASNVDRSYNEQFF
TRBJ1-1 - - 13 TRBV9 TGTGCCAGCAGCACCCGGGACACCTCAGAAGCTTTCTTT CASSTRDTSEAFF
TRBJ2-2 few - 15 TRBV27 TGTGCCAGCAGTTCCTCGGACAAATACACCGGGGAGCTGTTTTTT CASSSSDKYTGELFF
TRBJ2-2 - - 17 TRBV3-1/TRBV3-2 TGTGCCAGCAGCCAAAACCTCCTCCCACTTGTCAGGGGGGAGCTGTTTTTT CASSQNLLPLVRGELFF
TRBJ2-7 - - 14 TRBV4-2 TGTGCCAGCAGCCAACTAGGGGTTCCTTCCGAGCAGTACTTC CASSQLGVPSEQYF
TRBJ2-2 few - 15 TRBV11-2 TGTGCCAGCTGGGATGGGGACACCTACACCGGGGAGCTGTTTTTT CASWDGDTYTGELFF
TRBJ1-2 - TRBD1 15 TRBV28 TGTGCCAGCAGTTTATCAACAGGGGGAATCTATGGCTACACCTTC CASSLSTGGIYGYTF
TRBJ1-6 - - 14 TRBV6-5 TGTGCCAGCAGAAGGGACCGGGGGAATTCACCCCTCCACTTT CASRRDRGNSPLHF
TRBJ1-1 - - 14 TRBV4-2 TGTGCCAGCAGCCAGGACAGATACTCTGCTGAAGCTTTCTTT CASSQDRYSAEAFF
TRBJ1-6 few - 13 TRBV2 TGTGCCAGCAATTCGGGTTTGTGGACACCCCTCCACTTT CASNSGLWTPLHF